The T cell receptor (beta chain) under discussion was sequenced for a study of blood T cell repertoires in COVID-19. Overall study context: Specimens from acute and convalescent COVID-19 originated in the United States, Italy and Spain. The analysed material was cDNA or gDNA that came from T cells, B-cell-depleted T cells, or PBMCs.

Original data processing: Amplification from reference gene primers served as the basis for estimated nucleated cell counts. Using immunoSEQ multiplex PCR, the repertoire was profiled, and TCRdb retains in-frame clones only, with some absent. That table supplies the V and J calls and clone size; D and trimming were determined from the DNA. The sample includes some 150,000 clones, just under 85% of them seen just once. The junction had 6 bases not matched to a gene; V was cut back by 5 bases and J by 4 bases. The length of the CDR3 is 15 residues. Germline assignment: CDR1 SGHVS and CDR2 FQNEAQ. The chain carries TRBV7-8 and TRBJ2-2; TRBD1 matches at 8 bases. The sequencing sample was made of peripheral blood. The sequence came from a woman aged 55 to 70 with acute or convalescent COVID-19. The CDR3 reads CASSAGQGLTGELFF. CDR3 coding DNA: TGTGCCAGCAGCGCAGGACAGGGACTCACCGGGGAGCTGTTTTTT.